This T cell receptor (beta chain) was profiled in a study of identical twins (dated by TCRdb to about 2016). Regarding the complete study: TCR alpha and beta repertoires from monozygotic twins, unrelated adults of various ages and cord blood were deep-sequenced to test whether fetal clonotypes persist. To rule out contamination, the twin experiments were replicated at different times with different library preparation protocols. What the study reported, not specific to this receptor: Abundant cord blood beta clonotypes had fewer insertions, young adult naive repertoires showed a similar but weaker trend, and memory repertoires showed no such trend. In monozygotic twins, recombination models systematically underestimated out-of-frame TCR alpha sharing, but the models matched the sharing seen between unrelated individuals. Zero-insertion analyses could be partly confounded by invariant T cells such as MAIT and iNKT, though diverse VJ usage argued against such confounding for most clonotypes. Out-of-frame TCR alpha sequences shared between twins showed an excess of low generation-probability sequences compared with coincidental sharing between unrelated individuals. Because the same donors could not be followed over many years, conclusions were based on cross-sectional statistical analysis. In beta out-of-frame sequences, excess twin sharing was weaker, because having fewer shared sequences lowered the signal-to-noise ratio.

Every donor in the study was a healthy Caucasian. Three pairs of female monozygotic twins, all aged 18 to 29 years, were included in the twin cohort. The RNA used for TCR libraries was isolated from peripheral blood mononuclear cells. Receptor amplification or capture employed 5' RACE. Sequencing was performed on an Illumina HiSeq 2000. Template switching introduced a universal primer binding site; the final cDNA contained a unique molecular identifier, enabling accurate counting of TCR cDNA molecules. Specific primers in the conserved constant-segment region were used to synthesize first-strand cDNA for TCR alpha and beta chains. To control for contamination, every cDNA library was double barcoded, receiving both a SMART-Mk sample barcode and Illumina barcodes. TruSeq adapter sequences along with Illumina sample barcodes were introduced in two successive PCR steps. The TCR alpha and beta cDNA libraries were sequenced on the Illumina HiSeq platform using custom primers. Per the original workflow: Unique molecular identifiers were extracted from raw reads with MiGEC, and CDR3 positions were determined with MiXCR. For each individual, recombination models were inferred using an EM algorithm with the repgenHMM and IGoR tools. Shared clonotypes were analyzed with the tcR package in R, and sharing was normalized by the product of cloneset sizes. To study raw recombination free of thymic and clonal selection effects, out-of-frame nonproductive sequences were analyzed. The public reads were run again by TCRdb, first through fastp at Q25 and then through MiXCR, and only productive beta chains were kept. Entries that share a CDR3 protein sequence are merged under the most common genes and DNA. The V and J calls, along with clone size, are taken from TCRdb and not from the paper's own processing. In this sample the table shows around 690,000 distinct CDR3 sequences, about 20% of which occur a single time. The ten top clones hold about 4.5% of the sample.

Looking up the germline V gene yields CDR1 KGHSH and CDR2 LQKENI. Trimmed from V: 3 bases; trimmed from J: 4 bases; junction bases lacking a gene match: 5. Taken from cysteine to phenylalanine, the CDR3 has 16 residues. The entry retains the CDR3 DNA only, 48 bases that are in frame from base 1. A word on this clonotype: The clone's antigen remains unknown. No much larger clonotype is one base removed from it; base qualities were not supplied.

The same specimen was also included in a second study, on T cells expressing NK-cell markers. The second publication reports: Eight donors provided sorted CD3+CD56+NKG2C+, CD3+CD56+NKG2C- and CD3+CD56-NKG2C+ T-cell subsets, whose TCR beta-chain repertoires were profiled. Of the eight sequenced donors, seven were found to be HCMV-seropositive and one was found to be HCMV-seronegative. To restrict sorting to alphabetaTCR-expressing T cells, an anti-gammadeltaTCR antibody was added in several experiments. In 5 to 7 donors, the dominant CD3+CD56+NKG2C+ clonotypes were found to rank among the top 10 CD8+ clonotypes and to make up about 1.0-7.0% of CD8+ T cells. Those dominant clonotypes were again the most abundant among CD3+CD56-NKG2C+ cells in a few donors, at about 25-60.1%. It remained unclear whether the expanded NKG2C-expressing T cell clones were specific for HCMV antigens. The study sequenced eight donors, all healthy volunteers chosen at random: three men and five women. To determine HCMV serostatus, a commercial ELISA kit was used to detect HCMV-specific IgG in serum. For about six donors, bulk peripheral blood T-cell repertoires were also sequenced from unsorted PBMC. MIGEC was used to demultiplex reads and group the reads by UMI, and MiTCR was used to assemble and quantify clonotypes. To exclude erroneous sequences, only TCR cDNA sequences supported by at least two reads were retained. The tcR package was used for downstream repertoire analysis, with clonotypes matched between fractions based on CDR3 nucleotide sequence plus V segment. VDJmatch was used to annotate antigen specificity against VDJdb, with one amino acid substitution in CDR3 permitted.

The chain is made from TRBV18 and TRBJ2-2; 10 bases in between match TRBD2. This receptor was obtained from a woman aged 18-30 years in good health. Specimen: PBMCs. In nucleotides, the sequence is TGTGCCAGCTCACCCGCGGCTAGCGGGAGCACCGGGGAGCTGTTTTTT. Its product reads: CASSPAASGSTGELFF.